This T cell receptor (beta chain) was profiled in a study of blood T cell repertoires in COVID-19. Study background: Donors in the United States, Italy and Spain gave samples during acute or convalescent COVID-19. PBMCs, B-cell-depleted T cells, or T cells were the source of the cDNA or gDNA that made up the material.

Deletions cut 9 bases from V and 2 bases from J, with 13 bases between. The CDR3 is 13 amino acids. Germline loops: CDR1 KGHDR, CDR2 SFDVKD. This clone was seen a handful of times. Study processing details: Scientists estimated how many nucleated cells there were by amplifying reference gene primers. Measured with immunoSEQ multiplex PCR; TCRdb has only the in-frame clones, and not every one. Clone size and the V and J calls come from that table; the DNA yielded D and trimming. The profile covers tens of thousands of clones, with around four fifths appearing a single time and under 6% taken by the ten largest.

The V gene is TRBV24-1, the J gene TRBJ2-7, with D possibly matching TRBD1 (6 bases). The sequenced material came from peripheral blood. The origin of this receptor is a middle-aged man with active COVID-19. The chain's CDR3 is CATSDRSPYEQYF. The CDR3 DNA reads TGTGCCACCTCAGACAGGTCCCCCTACGAGCAGTACTTC.